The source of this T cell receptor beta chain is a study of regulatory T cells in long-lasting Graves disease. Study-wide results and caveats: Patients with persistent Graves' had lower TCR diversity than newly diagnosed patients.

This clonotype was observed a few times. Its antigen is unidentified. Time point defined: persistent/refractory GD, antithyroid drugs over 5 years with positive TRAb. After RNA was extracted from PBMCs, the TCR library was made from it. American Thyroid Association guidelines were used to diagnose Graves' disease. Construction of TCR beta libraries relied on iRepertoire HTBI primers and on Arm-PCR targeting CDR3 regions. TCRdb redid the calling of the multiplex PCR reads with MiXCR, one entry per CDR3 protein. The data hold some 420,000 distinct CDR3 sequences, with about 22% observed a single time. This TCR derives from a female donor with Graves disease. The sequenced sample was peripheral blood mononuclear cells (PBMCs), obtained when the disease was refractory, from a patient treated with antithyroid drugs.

CDR3 bases: TGCAGTGCCGAGAGTAGATTAGAGACCCAGTACTTC. Its protein is CSAESRLETQYF. The rearrangement uses TRBV20-1 and TRBJ2-5; no clear D. The CDR3 length is 12 residues. Between the trimmed V and J ends, which lost 6 bases and 4 bases, there was a span of 12 bases. Germline-derived CDR1 and CDR2 are DFQATT and SNEGSKA (reference sequence).